The source of this T cell receptor (beta chain) is a study of CD8 T cells in ankylosing spondylitis. The CDR3 spans 9 residues. CDR1 SGDLS and CDR2 YYNGEE come from the germline V gene. A note on this clonotype: Its target is not known. A junction end diverges from the germline sequence, so it may reflect a read error.

Study findings and constraints: A subset of motif variants has previously been described in the synovial fluid and blood of reactive arthritis. From matched ankylosing spondylitis synovial fluid, disease-linked clones were reportedly recovered at significantly enriched levels. Characteristic, it appeared, of ankylosing spondylitis blood was a TCR beta motif of roughly eight highly homologous variants.

As the method for making TCR beta libraries, quantitative 5'-RACE with molecular barcodes was used. Using its own MiXCR run on the 5' RACE reads, TCRdb lists one record per CDR3 protein. The profile shows about 220,000 distinct CDR3 sequences, about 26% of them singletons. The chain employs TRBV9 and TRBJ2-3, with 7 positions matching TRBD1. Sequencing was done on a sample of blood, either unsorted or a sorted T cell fraction (not recorded which). This clonotype originated in a male donor with ankylosing spondylitis or in good health (not recorded which). The CDR3 DNA reads TGTGCCAGCAGCGACCGGGACAGCTTT. Protein sequence: CASSDRDSF.